This T cell receptor beta chain was recovered during a study of shared clonotypes between healthy human individuals. The study's findings and limits: Represented genetic and exposure-history diversity was restricted by having few donors.

The CDR3 loop spans 18 amino acids. The germline gives CDR1 SGHTA, CDR2 FQGNSA. Trimming pared 1 base from V and 0 bases from J, leaving 16 bases between. About this clone itself: Its antigen is not identified.

Sequencing was performed with immunoSEQ multiplex PCR; in TCRdb, only in-frame clones are kept and a portion is missing. Of some 740,000 clones listed, around 92% are singletons. Terminally differentiated effector memory CD45RA+ cells were excluded from the naive CD8 cells, which were CD45RO-negative and positively selected for CCR7. Input material: naive CD8+ T cells sorted from blood. The chain uses TRBV7-2 and TRBJ1-3; the D gene is possibly TRBD1 (5 bases). The source is a man between 25 and 39 years old in good health. DNA for the CDR3: TGTGCCAGCAGCTTAGAGATGTGGTCGAGGGGCTCTGGAAACACCATATATTTT. Protein: CASSLEMWSRGSGNTIYF.